This TCR beta chain originates from a study of blood T cell repertoires in COVID-19. Looking at the study overall: Samples taken during acute and convalescent COVID-19 were collected in the United States, Italy and Spain. Nucleic acid was either cDNA or gDNA, and it came from T cells, B-cell-depleted T cells, or PBMCs.

Profiled with immunoSEQ multiplex PCR; TCRdb holds only in-frame clones, not every one. The sample has some 25,000 clones; under 90% are singletons. CDR1 and CDR2 from the germline V gene are SQVTM and ANQGSEA. The CDR3 extends over 12 amino acids. Trimming stripped 5 bases from V and 0 bases from J, with 5 bases between. The receptor's source is a human donor in a cohort sampled during active COVID-19. V gene TRBV29-1 combines with J gene TRBJ2-1; D is unresolved. The sequencing input was peripheral blood. The CDR3 nucleotides are TGCAGCGTTTCCTTCTCCTACAATGAGCAGTTCTTC. It is translated as CSVSFSYNEQFF.